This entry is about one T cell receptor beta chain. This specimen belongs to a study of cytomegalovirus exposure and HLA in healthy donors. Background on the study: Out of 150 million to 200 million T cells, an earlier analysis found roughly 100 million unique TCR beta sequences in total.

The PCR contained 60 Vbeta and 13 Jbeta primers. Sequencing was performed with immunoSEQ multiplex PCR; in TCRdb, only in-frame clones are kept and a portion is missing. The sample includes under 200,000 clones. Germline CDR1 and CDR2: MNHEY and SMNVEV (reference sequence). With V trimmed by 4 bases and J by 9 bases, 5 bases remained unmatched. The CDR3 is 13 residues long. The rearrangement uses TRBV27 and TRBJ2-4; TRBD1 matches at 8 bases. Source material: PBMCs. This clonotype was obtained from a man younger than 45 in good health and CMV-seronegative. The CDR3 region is CASSSDRVAIQYF. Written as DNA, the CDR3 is TGTGCCAGCAGTTCGGACAGGGTTGCCATTCAGTACTTC.